This entry describes one T cell receptor (beta chain). RNA transcripts were the template for amplifying TCR beta CDR3 regions. First-round RT-PCR targeting the TCR CDR3 was performed with the HTBI primer set. One entry per CDR3 protein results from TCRdb running MiXCR on the multiplex PCR reads. This sample has around 540,000 distinct CDR3 sequences; roughly 15% occur once, and the top ten carry 29%. The sample originates from a study of T cells in Graves' hyperthyroidism and ophthalmopathy. The PBMCs were sourced from fresh peripheral blood (about 9.7 ml). Sample: blood. The receptor's source is a woman aged 25 to 39 with Graves' ophthalmopathy.

The DNA of the CDR3 is TGTGCCACCAGAACAGGGGCGTCGATGAACACTGAAGCTTTCTTT. Translated: CATRTGASMNTEAFF. The chain joins TRBV15 to TRBJ1-1; 7 positions match TRBD1. V trimming: 6 bases; J trimming: 0 bases; junction bases outside the gene matches: 7. The germline V gene encodes CDR1 LNHNV and CDR2 YYDKDF (reference sequence). This CDR3 contains 15 residues.